This T cell receptor (beta chain) was captured in a study of T cells in Graves' hyperthyroidism and ophthalmopathy. Template material for amplifying TCR beta CDR3 regions consisted of RNA transcripts. In the first-round RT-PCR of the TCR CDR3, the HTBI primer set was used. TCRdb recomputed calls from the multiplex PCR reads with MiXCR, one row per CDR3 protein. The data contain hundreds of thousands of distinct CDR3 sequences, over 35% of them singletons. As regards this clonotype: Its antigen remains unidentified.

Findings of the study overall: A 13 V-J model separated ophthalmopathy from stable hyperthyroidism.

Around 9.8 ml fresh peripheral blood yielded the PBMCs. V lost 8 bases, J lost 7 bases, and 12 bases lay in between. There are 12 residues in the CDR3. Germline assignment: CDR1 SQVTM and CDR2 ANQGSEA. The receptor was derived from a man younger than 30 with Graves' hyperthyroidism. Specimen: blood. This sequence joins TRBV29-1 and TRBJ1-6; no reliable D call. Written as DNA, the CDR3 is TGCAGCTTCGGCTATGCGAATTCACCCCTCCACTTT. It is translated as CSFGYANSPLHF.